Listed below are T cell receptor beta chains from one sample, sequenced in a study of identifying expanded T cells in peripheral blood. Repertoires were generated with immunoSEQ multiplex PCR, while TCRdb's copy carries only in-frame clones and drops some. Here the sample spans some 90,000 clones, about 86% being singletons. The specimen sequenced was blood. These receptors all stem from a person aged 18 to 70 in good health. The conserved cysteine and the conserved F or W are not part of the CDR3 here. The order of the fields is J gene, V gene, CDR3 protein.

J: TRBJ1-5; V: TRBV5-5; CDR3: ASSLTGQGAREPQH
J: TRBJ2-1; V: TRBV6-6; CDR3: ASRPLRQGALDEQF
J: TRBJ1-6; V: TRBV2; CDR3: ASSVVGFGNSPLH
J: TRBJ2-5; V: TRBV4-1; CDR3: ASATLHRSSETQY
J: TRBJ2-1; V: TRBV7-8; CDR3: ASSSNRGHYNEQF
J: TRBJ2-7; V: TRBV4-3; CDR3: ASSLYRGYEQY
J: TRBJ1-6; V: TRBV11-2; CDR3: ASSRGGSPLH
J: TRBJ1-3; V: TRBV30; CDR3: AWRGSGNTIY
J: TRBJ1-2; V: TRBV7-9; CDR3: ASSLGQNYGYT
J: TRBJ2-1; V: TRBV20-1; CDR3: SAPFYNEQF
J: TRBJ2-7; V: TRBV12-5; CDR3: ASGTGTGGHEQY
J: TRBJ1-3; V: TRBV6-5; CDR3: ASSYSTTGSRDTIY
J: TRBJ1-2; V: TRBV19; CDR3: ASSIRWDVGGYT
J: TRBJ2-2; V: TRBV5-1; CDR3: ASSWGSSTGELF
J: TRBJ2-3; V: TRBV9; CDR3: ASSVGRPDTQY
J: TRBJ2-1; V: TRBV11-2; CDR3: ASSLVGNEQF